These 20 T cell receptor beta chains came from one sample sequenced in a study of T-cell reconstitution after alpha-beta-depleted transplantation in children. Preparation of the TCRbeta library used unique molecular identifiers. Each CDR3 protein is one row after TCRdb ran MiXCR on the PCR reads. The data show over 85,000 distinct CDR3 sequences, with around 7% seen just once and about 17% held by the top ten. Sequenced here: PBMCs, sampled before TCRalphabeta/CD19-depleted stem cell transplant. Source of these receptors: a boy aged 2-9 years with acute lymphoblastic leukemia, due to receive a stem cell transplant.

This clonotype turned up a few times. The chain combines TRBV29-1 with TRBJ2-7; 9 bases align to TRBD1. Germline CDR1 and CDR2: SQVTM and ANQGSEA. The CDR3 sequence is 13 residues long. V was clipped by 7 bases and J by 3 bases; unmatched bases: 7. This CDR3 is CSAEDRGDYEQYF. The CDR3 DNA sequence: TGCAGCGCCGAGGACAGGGGCGACTACGAGCAGTACTTC.

This clonotype was picked up a small number of times. The chain joins TRBV7-2 to TRBJ1-1; D remains unclear. This CDR3 is 15 amino acids long. V dropped 1 base and J dropped 1 base, with 10 bases sitting between them. Germline CDR1 is SGHTA and CDR2 is FQGNSA. CDR3 loop: CASSLVAGGNTEAFF. The CDR3 nucleotides read TGTGCCAGCAGCTTAGTGGCAGGAGGGAACACTGAAGCTTTCTTT.

At least ten counts were recorded for this clonotype. The CDR3 loop is CSARYQAGGHHTQYF. Written as DNA, the CDR3 is TGCAGTGCTAGATATCAAGCGGGGGGCCATCATACGCAGTATTTT. The chain employs TRBV20-1 and TRBJ2-3, with 9 positions matching TRBD2. This CDR3 is 15 amino acids long. Germline values: CDR1 DFQATT, CDR2 SNEGSKA (reference sequence). Losses at the gene ends were 2 bases for V and 7 bases for J; bases not matched to a gene: 10.

This chain connects TRBV11-2 to TRBJ1-3; D is undetermined. Trimming removed 0 bases at V and 0 bases at J, with 9 bases between. Germline V gives CDR1 SGHAT, CDR2 FQNNGV. This CDR3 is 16 amino acids long. The CDR3 nucleotides are TGTGCCAGCAGCTTAGAGGAGGCGCTCTCTGGAAACACCATATATTTT. This codes for CASSLEEALSGNTIYF.

This clonotype was picked up many times. The V gene is TRBV14, the J gene TRBJ2-1; D remains ambiguous. From germline, CDR1 is SGHDN and CDR2 FVKESK. Trimming took off 1 base at V and 9 bases at J, with 10 bases between the two ends. The CDR3 is 13 amino acids. The CDR3 coding sequence is TGTGCCAGCAGCCAAGTTAGTTTGGCTGAGCAGTTCTTC. This sequence encodes CASSQVSLAEQFF.

This clonotype showed up just a few times. This chain links TRBV4-2 with TRBJ1-2; TRBD1 is a possible D gene (6 bases). This CDR3 spans 16 amino acids. Trimming cost V 0 bases and J 5 bases, with 16 bases left between them. The germline gives CDR1 LGHNA, CDR2 YNFKEQ. The CDR3 sequence: CASSQDLDSGGYGYTF. The CDR3 DNA follows: TGTGCCAGCAGCCAAGATTTGGACAGTGGAGGTTATGGCTACACCTTC.

The V call is TRBV9, the J call TRBJ1-6; a possible D gene is TRBD1 (5 bases). The CDR3 is made up of 15 amino acids. Germline lookup yields CDR1 SGDLS and CDR2 YYNGEE. Deletions cut 2 bases from V and 5 bases from J, with 11 bases between. The CDR3 reads CASSVYGGDNSPLHF. The DNA for the CDR3 is TGTGCCAGCAGCGTTTATGGGGGGGATAATTCACCCCTCCACTTT.

This clonotype showed up many times. The V gene is TRBV20-1, the J gene TRBJ1-3; D is uncertain. This CDR3 is 15 amino acids long. V lost 0 bases and J lost 5, with 14 bases in between. The germline V gene encodes CDR1 DFQATT and CDR2 SNEGSKA (reference sequence). CDR3 region: CSARDPYRGRNTIYF. In DNA form, the CDR3 reads TGCAGTGCTAGAGATCCCTACCGCGGAAGAAACACCATATATTTT.

This clonotype was seen more than once but under ten times. V usage is TRBV29-1 and J usage is TRBJ1-2; 9 positions match TRBD1. With 3 bases clipped from V and 7 bases from J, the junction kept 3 bases outside the gene matches. This CDR3 has 12 residues. Per germline, CDR1 SQVTM and CDR2 ANQGSEA. CDR3 in DNA: TGCAGCGTTGATGGGACAGGGTTTGGCTACACCTTC. Protein product: CSVDGTGFGYTF. Combining the CDR3 with reference TRBV29-1 and TRBJ1-2 gives the whole variable domain SAVISQKPSRDICQRGTSLTIQCQVDSQVTMMFWYRQQPGQSLTLIATANQGSEATYESGFVIDKFPISRPNLTFSTLTVSNMSPEDSSIYLCSVDGTGFGYTFGSGTRLTVV.

This clonotype was found a few times. V and J are TRBV9 and TRBJ1-1, with 7 bases matching TRBD1. The CDR3 is 16 amino acids. Germline CDR1 and CDR2: SGDLS and YYNGEE. The junction had 9 bases not matched to a gene; V was cut back by 0 bases and J by 4 bases. The DNA of the CDR3 is TGTGCCAGCAGCGTAGCGGTAAGGGGGCGCGGCACTGAAGCTTTCTTT. Translation gives CASSVAVRGRGTEAFF. The whole variable domain, filled in from reference TRBV9 and TRBJ1-1, reads DSGVTQTPKHLITATGQRVTLRCSPRSGDLSVYWYQQSLDQGLQFLIQYYNGEERAKGNILERFSAQQFPDLHSELNLSSLELGDSALYFCASSVAVRGRGTEAFFGQGTRLTVV.

This clonotype showed up many times. This chain uses TRBV7-8 with TRBJ1-2, with 8 bases identical to TRBD1. CDR3 length: 14 residues. J gave up 3 bases and V 6 bases, and 6 bases lay outside the gene matches. The germline gives CDR1 SGHVS, CDR2 FQNEAQ. CDR3: CASRSDRDDYGYTF. CDR3 DNA: TGTGCCAGCAGATCGGACAGGGATGACTATGGCTACACCTTC.

This clonotype appeared a few times. V is TRBV6-1 and J is TRBJ1-1; TRBD1 matches at 7 bases. The V gene's germline CDR1 is MNHNS and CDR2 SASEGT. The V and J ends lost 6 bases and 5 bases, in that order; junction bases with no gene match: 12. CDR3 length: 15 amino acids. The CDR3 sequence: CASRSGGTIYTEAFF. For the CDR3, the DNA is TGTGCCAGCAGATCAGGGGGGACCATTTATACTGAAGCTTTCTTT.

This clonotype has ten or more counts. The V call is TRBV28, the J call TRBJ2-1; perhaps TRBD2 as D (7 bases). V was pared by 7 bases and J by 6 bases, with 16 bases between. The CDR3 is made up of 14 amino acids. Germline assignment: CDR1 MDHEN and CDR2 SYDVKM. The DNA for the CDR3 is TGTGCCAGCATAAGGGGGGGCTCGGTCAATGAGCAGTTCTTC. This gives the protein CASIRGGSVNEQFF.

Only a few counts were recorded for this clonotype. V usage is TRBV6-4 and J usage is TRBJ1-6; D unclear. Per the germline V gene, CDR1 is MRHNA and CDR2 is SNTAGT. Trimming took off 6 bases at V and 7 bases at J, with 16 bases between the two ends. This CDR3 is built from 15 residues. The CDR3 is CASSPVSDGNSPLHF. The CDR3 DNA reads TGTGCCAGCAGCCCAGTGTCAGACGGGAATTCACCCCTCCACTTT.

V usage is TRBV10-3 and J usage is TRBJ2-3, with 7 bases identical to TRBD1. V dropped 7 bases and J dropped 5; count of bases not matched to a gene: 3. This CDR3 spans 12 amino acids. CDR1 and CDR2 from the germline V gene are ENHRY and SYGVKD. The CDR3 here is CAIKGGQDTQYF. In nucleotides, the CDR3 is TGTGCCATCAAAGGGGGCCAAGATACGCAGTATTTT.

This clonotype was recorded many times. The chain combines TRBV10-1 with TRBJ2-5; 7 nucleotides line up with TRBD2. The CDR3 consists of 14 residues. V lost 0 bases, J lost 3 bases, and 1 base stayed unmatched. The germline gives CDR1 WNHNN, CDR2 SYGVQD (reference sequence). The CDR3 sequence is CASSESGGKETQYF. The CDR3 bases are TGCGCCAGCAGTGAGTCGGGGGGGAAAGAGACCCAGTACTTC.

This clonotype showed up many times. The chain employs TRBV6-5 and TRBJ2-3; D uncertain. V was shortened by 2 bases and J by 0 bases, with 6 bases between the two germline ends. This CDR3 comprises 14 residues. CDR1 is MNHEY and CDR2 is SVGAGI in the germline V gene. Written as DNA, the CDR3 is TGTGCCAGCAGTTACGGGGTTAGCACAGATACGCAGTATTTT. Translation gives CASSYGVSTDTQYF.

On this clonotype itself: One end of the junction is discordant with germline, which a read error may explain. The chain recombines TRBV2 with TRBJ2-5; 10 bases agree with TRBD2. CDR3 length: 14 amino acids. CDR1 is SNHLY and CDR2 is FYNNEI in the germline V gene. CDR3 loop: CASKERGGAETRYF. The CDR3 region has the DNA TGTGCCAGCAAGGAGCGGGGGGGCGCGGAGACCCGGTACTTC.

Many counts were recorded for this clonotype. The J gene is TRBJ2-5, the V gene TRBV5-5; 7 bases are a match to TRBD2. Looked up from germline, CDR1 is SGHKS and CDR2 is YYEKEE (reference sequence). J gave up 5 bases and V 6 bases, and 7 bases lay outside the gene matches. The CDR3 consists of 13 residues. The DNA of the CDR3 is TGTGCCAGCAACGGGGACGGGAGGGAGACCCAGTACTTC. Translation: CASNGDGRETQYF.

This clonotype has a handful of counts. Here the CDR3 reads CASSLGGAYTEAFF. The CDR3 DNA reads as TGTGCCAGCAGTCTTGGGGGGGCGTACACTGAAGCTTTCTTT. V and J are TRBV13 and TRBJ1-1, with a weak D call TRBD1 (6 bases). This CDR3 region has 14 residues. Germline-derived CDR1 and CDR2 are PRHDT and FYEKMQ (reference sequence). V gave up 6 bases and J gave up 3 bases, with 14 bases separating them.